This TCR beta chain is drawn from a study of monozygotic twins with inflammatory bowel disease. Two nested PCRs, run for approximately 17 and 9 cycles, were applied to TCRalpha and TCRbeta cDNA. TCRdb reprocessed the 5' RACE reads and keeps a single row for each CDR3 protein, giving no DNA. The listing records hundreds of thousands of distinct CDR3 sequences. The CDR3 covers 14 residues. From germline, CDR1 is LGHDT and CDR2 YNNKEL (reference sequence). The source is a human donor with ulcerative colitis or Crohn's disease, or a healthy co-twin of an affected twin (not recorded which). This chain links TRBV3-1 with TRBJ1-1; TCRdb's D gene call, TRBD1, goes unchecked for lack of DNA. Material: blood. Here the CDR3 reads CASSPWGQGAEAFF. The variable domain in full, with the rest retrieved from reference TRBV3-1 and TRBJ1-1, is DTAVSQTPKYLVTQMGNDKSIKCEQNLGHDTMYWYKQDSKKFLKIMFSYNNKELIINETVPNRFSPKSPDKAHLNLHINSLELGDSAVYFCASSPWGQGAEAFFGQGTRLTVV.